This T cell receptor (beta chain) was documented in a study of T cell repertoires in cytomegalovirus infection. At the level of the study: The authors used CMV epitopes that were HLA-C-restricted (recently identified) and HLA-B-restricted (well studied). Public TCR beta signatures marked donors with CMV infection and the matching HLA. The study, taken as a whole, reports: Carriage of CMV together with the relevant HLA was identifiable through cumulative public TCR beta family frequency.

A single record per CDR3 protein comes from TCRdb applying MiXCR to the reads. The sample records hundreds of thousands of distinct CDR3 sequences, 30% to 40% being singletons. Worth noting for this clonotype: Its specificity is not known.

CDR3 size: 14 residues. V dropped 5 bases and J dropped 7 bases, with 15 bases sitting between them. The V gene's germline CDR1 is LGHNT and CDR2 FRNRAP. The rearrangement uses TRBV12-5 and TRBJ2-1; the D gene could be TRBD1 or TRBD2 (6 bases each). The clonotype originates from a human donor in good health (CMV status not recorded). Some clones in this sample may be carry-over from other donors' samples. The starting material was cultured PBMCs, obtained from culture after CMV antigen stimulation. CDR3 bases: TGTGCTAGTGGTCTAGGGGGGTGGGATAATGAGCAGTTCTTC. Amino acids: CASGLGGWDNEQFF.